This TCR gamma chain is drawn from a study of gammadelta T cells in human blood. Study findings and constraints: Right after birth, innate γδ T cells reportedly expanded polyclonally after microbial exposure.

Sample share makes this clone large. Its antigen is still unknown. The CDR3 has 12 amino acids. Germline V lookup: CDR1 EGSNGY, CDR2 YDSYNSKV. J was trimmed by 12 bases and V by 1 base; bases with no gene match: 9. TCRdb made new clone calls on the RT-PCR reads using CATT. This table holds roughly 300 gamma-chain clones, about 2.5% found once. The source material was non-Vgamma9Vdelta2 gamma-delta T cells from adult blood. The chain employs TRGV2 and TRGJ1 or TRGJ2. The clonotype was recovered from a human donor. CDR3 bases: TGTGCCACCTGGGACGGCCGAGGTAGGAAACTCTTT. Translated: CATWDGRGRKLF.